A selection of T cell receptor beta chains follows, all from one sample in a study of blood T cell repertoires in COVID-19. The data were produced by immunoSEQ multiplex PCR, yet TCRdb's version contains in-frame clones alone and is incomplete. In the table there are 300,000 to 450,000 clones, around 86% of which are singletons. Specimen: peripheral blood. The receptors stem from a human donor in a cohort sampled during active COVID-19. Each CDR3 is given with its conserved first and last residue. Each record gives: D gene, V gene, clone size, J gene, CDR3 DNA, CDR3 protein. D genes are given only for firm matches. Clone size is given for some rows only: seen once, a few or many times, or a class if the clone is expanded.

-,TRBV7-2,-,TRBJ2-7,TGTGCCAGCAGCTTCCAGATACAGGGTTTCGAGCAGTACTTC,CASSFQIQGFEQYF
-,TRBV11-2,-,TRBJ2-3,TGTGCCAGCAGCCTAACCCAGGGGACAGATACGCAGTATTTT,CASSLTQGTDTQYF
TRBD1,TRBV5-1,once,TRBJ2-2,TGCGCCAGCAGCTCGGGACAGCTCACCGGGGAGCTGTTTTTT,CASSSGQLTGELFF
-,TRBV10-2,-,TRBJ2-7,TGCGCCAGCAGTGAACGACTCGCCGCCGTCTACGAGCAGTACTTC,CASSERLAAVYEQYF
TRBD1,TRBV7-2,-,TRBJ1-6,TGTGCCAGCAGCTTGTACCGGGACAGCTCCCTCCACTTT,CASSLYRDSSLHF
TRBD2,TRBV4-2,-,TRBJ2-7,TGTGCCAGCAGCCCCGTAACTAGCGGGATAACCTACGAGCAGTACTTC,CASSPVTSGITYEQYF
TRBD1,TRBV7-8,few,TRBJ1-1,TGTGCCAGCAGCTTAGTGAGGTTGGGGACAGGGTCGTCTGAAGCTTTCTTT,CASSLVRLGTGSSEAFF
-,TRBV28,once,TRBJ2-7,TGTGCCACCAGCCACGATGCTAGCTCCTACGAGCAGTACTTC,CATSHDASSYEQYF
-,TRBV30,-,TRBJ2-7,TGTGCCTGGAGTTCCACAGGGATCGAGCAGTACTTC,CAWSSTGIEQYF
TRBD1,TRBV11-2,-,TRBJ2-5,TGTGCCAGCAGCTCTCTCGGACAGGTGCTACAAGAGACCCAGTACTTC,CASSSLGQVLQETQYF
TRBD1,TRBV4-2,-,TRBJ1-1,TGTGCCAGCAGCCAATTGACAGGGATGAACACTGAAGCTTTCTTT,CASSQLTGMNTEAFF
-,TRBV28,-,TRBJ2-7,TGTGCCAGCAGTCCGCGCGGCCCCTACGAGCAGTACTTC,CASSPRGPYEQYF
-,TRBV7-9,-,TRBJ1-5,TGTGCCAGCAGCTCCAGGGCGAGCAATCAGCCCCAGCATTTT,CASSSRASNQPQHF
-,TRBV18,-,TRBJ2-7,TGTGCCAGCTCACCCCGCAGGTCAGTATCCTACGAGCAGTACTTC,CASSPRRSVSYEQYF
TRBD1,TRBV4-1,-,TRBJ2-7,TGCGCCAGCAGCCCGACGGGACAGGGATCCTACGAGCAGTACTTC,CASSPTGQGSYEQYF
TRBD1,TRBV29-1,-,TRBJ2-2,TGCAGCGCTCCGGGACAGGCTAACACCGGGGAGCTGTTTTTT,CSAPGQANTGELFF
TRBD2,TRBV9,-,TRBJ2-7,TGTGCCAGCAGCGTACCGGGGGGGGAGCAGTACTTC,CASSVPGGEQYF
TRBD1,TRBV3-1/TRBV3-2,-,TRBJ1-4,TGTGCCAGCAGCCAAGTCGCCGGACAGGGGGGAGAAAAACTGTTTTTT,CASSQVAGQGGEKLFF
TRBD1,TRBV23-1,-,TRBJ2-5,TGCGCCAGCAGTCAATCGGAGACAGGGGGGAAACAAGAGACCCAGTACTTC,CASSQSETGGKQETQYF
-,TRBV5-1,-,TRBJ2-5,TGCGCCAGCAGCTTCAGGAACTGGGAGACCCAGTACTTC,CASSFRNWETQYF
-,TRBV9,-,TRBJ1-3,TGTGCCAGCAGCGCAACCTGGACAGTCGGAAACACCATATATTTT,CASSATWTVGNTIYF
-,TRBV30,-,TRBJ2-1,TGTGCCTGGAGTGGGTCGGGTAGCTCCTACAATGAGCAGTTCTTC,CAWSGSGSSYNEQFF
TRBD2,TRBV29-1,-,TRBJ2-3,TGCAGCGTTGGGAAACTAGCGGGGGAAACAGATACGCAGTATTTT,CSVGKLAGETDTQYF
TRBD1,TRBV19,-,TRBJ1-2,TGTGCCAGTAGTGGCCTCAGGGACAGGGGCTACACCTTC,CASSGLRDRGYTF
-,TRBV7-8,-,TRBJ2-7,TGTGCCAGCAGTGTATGGGGGGTCGAGCAGTACTTC,CASSVWGVEQYF
TRBD2,TRBV25-1,-,TRBJ2-3,TGTGCCAGCAGTGAAAAGGCTAGCGGGGGAGCAGATACGCAGTATTTT,CASSEKASGGADTQYF
-,TRBV7-2,-,TRBJ1-5,TGTGCCAGCAGCTTAACGACAGCCCCGAATCAGCCCCAGCATTTT,CASSLTTAPNQPQHF
-,TRBV19,-,TRBJ2-5,TGTGCCAGTAGTATGGGCATTCGGGAGACCCAGTACTTC,CASSMGIRETQYF
-,TRBV7-9,once,TRBJ2-1,TGTGCCAGCAGCTTCAGGGTGAATGAGCAGTTCTTC,CASSFRVNEQFF
-,TRBV19,-,TRBJ2-2,TGTGCCAGTAGTCGCGACAGTATGAACACCGGGGAGCTGTTTTTT,CASSRDSMNTGELFF
-,TRBV19,-,TRBJ1-5,TGTGCCAGTAGTATAATCGATCAGCCCCAGCATTTT,CASSIIDQPQHF
-,TRBV7-2,once,TRBJ1-1,TGTGCCAGCAGCTTAGCTAATACGCCAGGGCTATCTGAAGCTTTCTTT,CASSLANTPGLSEAFF
TRBD1,TRBV19,-,TRBJ2-3,TGTGCCAGTAGTATAAGAGACAGGGAGGATACGCAGTATTTT,CASSIRDREDTQYF
TRBD1,TRBV30,-,TRBJ1-2,TGTGCCTGGAGAGTAAAGGACAGGTGGAATGGCTACACCTTC,CAWRVKDRWNGYTF
-,TRBV5-1,-,TRBJ2-2,TGCGCCAGCAGCTTACAGGGTAGCACCGGGGAGCTGTTTTTT,CASSLQGSTGELFF
-,TRBV7-6,-,TRBJ1-1,TGTGCCAGCAGCTTAACAGGGAACACTGAAGCTTTCTTT,CASSLTGNTEAFF
-,TRBV28,-,TRBJ1-2,TGTGCCAGCAGTTTTAGTCATGGCTACACCTTC,CASSFSHGYTF
-,TRBV6-5,-,TRBJ2-2,TGTGCCAGCAGTAGAACCGGGAGCACCGGGGAGCTGTTTTTT,CASSRTGSTGELFF
-,TRBV30,few,TRBJ2-3,TGTGCCTGGAGTGTAAGGCCTTCAGGGTGGGGTACGCAGTATTTT,CAWSVRPSGWGTQYF
TRBD2,TRBV5-4,-,TRBJ2-5,TGTGCCAGCAGCCAGAGCGGGAGGGCTGGAGAGACCCAGTACTTC,CASSQSGRAGETQYF
TRBD1,TRBV7-8,-,TRBJ2-6,TGTGCCAGCAGCCCAGCACCTCGGGACAGGGGGCTTGGGGCCAACGTCCTGACTTTC,CASSPAPRDRGLGANVLTF
-,TRBV10-3,-,TRBJ2-1,TGTGCCATCAGTGATCCGGGACATTATTACAATGAGCAGTTCTTC,CAISDPGHYYNEQFF
-,TRBV20-1,-,TRBJ2-5,TGCAGTGCTAACGGCCAAGAGACCCAGTACTTC,CSANGQETQYF
TRBD1,TRBV20-1,-,TRBJ2-3,TGCAGTGCGAGTCCTGGACAGGGTGAAATTGGAACGGATACGCAGTATTTT,CSASPGQGEIGTDTQYF
TRBD2,TRBV3-1/TRBV3-2,once,TRBJ2-2,TGTGCCAGCAGCCAAGAGCTGACTAGCGGGGGGGCCCGTTACGGGGAGCTGTTTTTT,CASSQELTSGGARYGELFF
-,TRBV10-3,-,TRBJ2-5,TGTGCCATCAGTGATCCAGACAATTCTACACAAGAGACCCAGTACTTC,CAISDPDNSTQETQYF
-,TRBV28,-,TRBJ2-6,TGTGCCAGCAGTTTCTCCAGGGTCTCTGGGGCCAACGTCCTGACTTTC,CASSFSRVSGANVLTF
-,TRBV3-1/TRBV3-2,-,TRBJ2-1,TGTGCCAGCAGCCATAACGACGAAAGAGGCCATGAGCAGTTCTTC,CASSHNDERGHEQFF
-,TRBV2,-,TRBJ1-1,TGTGCCAGCATCGAAGGAGGGGTGGACACTGAAGCTTTCTTT,CASIEGGVDTEAFF
-,TRBV7-9,-,TRBJ1-1,TGTGCCAGCAGCTTAGTGGGGGCCATGGAAGCTTTCTTT,CASSLVGAMEAFF